The 2 T cell receptor beta chains in this list originate from one sample, sequenced in a study of regulatory dendritic cells for organ transplantation. Sequenced by immunoSEQ multiplex PCR; TCRdb stores in-frame clones only, minus some. The table lists around 20,000 clones, 60% to 80% of them singletons. What was sequenced was memory CD4+ T cells from blood. Subset here: CD45RO+ memory T cells. These receptors were obtained from a human donor in good health.

This clone was observed a few times. The chain carries TRBV7-9 and TRBJ2-7; TRBD2 agrees at 11 bases. Germline V CDR1 and CDR2: SEHNR, FQNEAQ (reference sequence). The J segment lost 6 bases and the V segment lost 1 base, leaving 5 bases of the junction unmatched. CDR3 length: 15 residues. In DNA, the CDR3 is TGTGCCAGCAGCTTAGGAGTAGCGGGGGGGCCCGAGCAGTACTTC. It yields the protein CASSLGVAGGPEQYF.

V and J are TRBV19 and TRBJ2-1; 9 nucleotides agree with TRBD1. The CDR3 sequence is 15 residues long. After removal of 4 bases from V and 9 bases from J, the junction contained 10 bases not matched to a gene. Germline V gene sequence: CDR1 LNHDA, CDR2 SQIVND (reference sequence). The chain's CDR3 is CASSRSGTGFGEQFF. The CDR3 coding sequence is TGTGCCAGTAGTAGATCCGGGACAGGGTTTGGTGAGCAGTTCTTC.